One TCR beta chain is described in this entry. Antigen: not known. This record belongs to a study of identifying expanded T cells in peripheral blood. Study-level findings and limits: Differentially abundant clones: about 1.1 between replicates, approximately 15 at around 14 days, 19 at four. Approximately 2-week clone count variance significantly increased as total template count grew.

Between the trimmed V and J ends, which lost 3 bases and 1 base, there was a span of 6 bases. Germline CDR1 is SGHVS and CDR2 is FNYEAQ. This CDR3 spans 13 amino acids. No infections or other immune events were documented during collection. Measured with immunoSEQ multiplex PCR; TCRdb has only the in-frame clones, and not every one. The sample has 75,000 to 90,000 clones, over 85% seen once. The source is a person between 18 and 75 years old in good health. The specimen was blood. The rearrangement links TRBV7-6 to TRBJ1-1; the D is unclear. CDR3 in amino acids: CASSFGGNTEAFF. The CDR3 DNA follows: TGTGCCAGCAGCTTCGGAGGGAACACTGAAGCTTTCTTT.